This T cell receptor (beta chain) was profiled in a study of T cell responses to AZD1222 COVID-19 vaccine. Study-level points and caveats: Vaccine-associated CD4 TCRs ranged over spike, dominating at 160-218 and 743-854.

As for this clone: Its cognate antigen is unknown. Within the sample, other DNA sequences also encode this same CDR3.

The V gene lost 7 bases and the J gene lost 2 bases, with 8 bases spanning the gap. The germline V gene encodes CDR1 LNHDA and CDR2 SQIVND (reference sequence). The CDR3 consists of 12 residues. Method: immunoSEQ multiplex PCR; TCRdb's copy keeps in-frame clones and lacks some. The data show around 200,000 clones, 90% to 95% seen once. The specimen was peripheral blood, collected 28 days after the second AZD1222 dose. The chain couples TRBV19 to TRBJ1-1, with D uncertain. The receptor's source is an adult who received the AZD1222 COVID-19 vaccine. The CDR3: CASISGNTEAFF. CDR3 coding DNA: TGTGCCAGTATCTCAGGCAACACTGAAGCTTTCTTT. Based on the CDR3 plus reference TRBV19 and TRBJ1-1, the full variable domain is DGGITQSPKYLFRKEGQNVTLSCEQNLNHDAMYWYRQDPGQGLRLIYYSQIVNDFQKGDIAEGYSVSREKKESFPLTVTSAQKNPTAFYLCASISGNTEAFFGQGTRLTVV.